Following are 23 T cell receptor beta chains from one sample sequenced in a study of CD8+ T cells in alopecia areata. Treatment here: oral pan-JAK inhibitor, 5-10 mg twice daily. RNA was isolated and reverse transcribed to cDNA, the sequencing template. Here immunoSEQ multiplex PCR was the method, and the copy in TCRdb shows in-frame clones only, minus some. The table records 130,000 or so clones, roughly 86% of them present only once. The specimen was CD8+ T cells sorted from blood, collected at week 4, from a patient treated with tofacitinib. The receptors were gathered from a human donor with alopecia areata.

On this clone itself: Other nucleotide sequences in the sample specify the same CDR3. The rearrangement uses TRBV19 and TRBJ1-1, with a tentative D call TRBD1 (6 bases). The CDR3 totals 13 residues. V dropped 6 bases and J dropped 4 bases, with 12 bases sitting between them. Germline CDR1 reads LNHDA; CDR2 reads SQIVND (reference sequence). CDR3: CASRLGGRTEAFF. The CDR3 DNA sequence: TGTGCCAGTAGACTCGGGGGCCGCACTGAAGCTTTCTTT.

The chain combines TRBV27 with TRBJ2-1; D is possibly TRBD1 (6 bases). This CDR3 is 13 amino acids long. Germline V gene data show CDR1 as MNHEY and CDR2 as SMNVEV (reference sequence). Trimming removed 5 bases from V and 10 bases from J, with 15 bases in between. In DNA form, the CDR3 reads TGTGCCAGCAGTCCGTCCCCGACAGGAGAGCAGTTCTTC. It translates to CASSPSPTGEQFF.

The V gene is TRBV7-9, the J gene TRBJ1-1, with D perhaps matching TRBD1 (5 bases). Germline V gene sequence: CDR1 SEHNR, CDR2 FQNEAQ (reference sequence). The V end was cut by 1 base, the J end by 8 bases, with 11 bases between. The CDR3 contains 13 residues. In DNA, the CDR3 is TGTGCCAGCAGCTTAGGGGGCTCTGTAGAAGCTTTCTTT. Its translation: CASSLGGSVEAFF. The full variable domain, with the rest looked up from reference TRBV7-9 and TRBJ1-1, is DTGVSQNPRHKITKRGQNVTFRCDPISEHNRLYWYRQTLGQGPEFLTYFQNEAQLEKSRLLSDRFSAERPKGSFSTLEIQRTEQGDSAMYLCASSLGGSVEAFFGQGTRLTVV.

V usage is TRBV5-1 and J usage is TRBJ1-2; weak D call: TRBD1 (5 bases). From germline, CDR1 is SGHRS and CDR2 YFSETQ. Trimming removed 0 bases from V and 7 bases from J, with 10 bases in between. This CDR3 contains 13 residues. Here the CDR3 DNA reads TGCGCCAGCAGCTTGGACAGGAGTGGTGGCTACACCTTC. Translating gives CASSLDRSGGYTF.

V is TRBV13 and J is TRBJ2-2, with a tentative D call TRBD2 (6 bases). Trimming took 1 base from V and 1 from J, leaving 10 bases between them. CDR3 length equals 16 residues. Per the germline V gene, CDR1 is PRHDT and CDR2 is FYEKMQ (reference sequence). The CDR3 coding sequence is TGTGCCAGCAGCTTAGTGGCTAGCGAGAACACCGGGGAGCTGTTTTTT. Translation gives CASSLVASENTGELFF.

The chain uses TRBV29-1 and TRBJ2-4, with D possibly TRBD2 on 6 matching bases. The CDR3 length is 14 residues. From germline, CDR1 is SQVTM and CDR2 ANQGSEA. Trimming took off 8 bases at V and 8 bases at J, with 22 bases between the two ends. CDR3: CSTAPSGDLDIQYF. In DNA form, the CDR3 reads TGCAGCACCGCGCCGTCGGGAGATTTGGACATTCAGTACTTC.

CDR3 in amino acids: CASSSLVFTEAFF. Written as DNA, the CDR3 is TGTGCCAGCAGTTCCCTGGTTTTCACTGAAGCTTTCTTT. This sequence joins TRBV27 and TRBJ1-1; D unclear. This CDR3 has 13 residues. Germline values: CDR1 MNHEY, CDR2 SMNVEV (reference sequence). V dropped 4 bases and J dropped 4 bases, with 10 bases sitting between them.

V usage is TRBV7-9 and J usage is TRBJ2-7; weak D call: TRBD2 (5 bases). V was shortened by 4 bases and J by 0 bases, with 7 bases between the two germline ends. Germline CDR1 is SEHNR and CDR2 is FQNEAQ (reference sequence). This CDR3 spans 13 amino acids. The chain's CDR3 is CASSWETSYEQYF. The CDR3 region has the DNA TGTGCCAGCAGCTGGGAGACCTCCTACGAGCAGTACTTC.

The chain employs TRBV5-1 and TRBJ2-1, with TRBD1 identical over 9 bases. V dropped 1 base and J dropped 8; count of bases not matched to a gene: 1. CDR3 size: 13 residues. Germline CDR1 is SGHRS and CDR2 is YFSETQ. CDR3 loop: CASSLTGGHEQFF. The CDR3 DNA follows: TGCGCCAGCAGCTTGACAGGGGGCCATGAGCAGTTCTTC.

As to this clone: A read error may produce the germline difference seen at one junction end. The chain carries TRBV29-1 and TRBJ2-1, with TRBD2 matching 8 bases. Germline CDR1 is SQVTM and CDR2 is ANQGSEA. CDR3 length: 14 residues. Here the CDR3 DNA reads TGCGGCGTAGATAGCGGGACCTCCTACAATGAGCAGTTCTTC. Its protein product is CGVDSGTSYNEQFF.

This sequence joins TRBV7-9 and TRBJ2-6; D uncertain. The CDR3 covers 15 residues. Looked up from germline, CDR1 is SEHNR and CDR2 is FQNEAQ (reference sequence). The germline V and J ends were trimmed by 3 bases and 0 bases, with 6 bases remaining between them. CDR3 sequence reads: CASSLSPSGANVLTF. The CDR3, as DNA: TGTGCCAGCAGCTTGAGTCCCTCTGGGGCCAACGTCCTGACTTTC.

A note on this clone: The sample holds other DNA sequences that translate to the same CDR3. The CDR3 bases are TGTGCCAGCAGGGGGAATGAGCAGTTCTTC. Its protein product is CASRGNEQFF. The rearrangement links TRBV2 to TRBJ2-1; D not resolved. Trimming took off 6 bases at V and 7 bases at J, with 4 bases between the two ends. Germline CDR1 and CDR2: SNHLY and FYNNEI. This CDR3 is built from 10 residues.

J is TRBJ1-1 and V is TRBV9, with D uncertain. This CDR3 spans 15 amino acids. V lost 3 bases, J lost 0 bases, and 12 bases lay in between. Per the germline V gene, CDR1 is SGDLS and CDR2 is YYNGEE. The CDR3 spells CASSESYRMNTEAFF. The CDR3 nucleotides read TGTGCCAGCAGCGAAAGTTACAGAATGAACACTGAAGCTTTCTTT. The full variable domain, in which reference TRBV9 and TRBJ1-1 provide the parts outside the CDR3, is DSGVTQTPKHLITATGQRVTLRCSPRSGDLSVYWYQQSLDQGLQFLIQYYNGEERAKGNILERFSAQQFPDLHSELNLSSLELGDSALYFCASSESYRMNTEAFFGQGTRLTVV.

This chain joins TRBV14 and TRBJ2-7; D assignment may be TRBD1 or TRBD2 (5 bases each). The CDR3 extends over 17 amino acids. Germline V gene lookup returns CDR1 SGHDN and CDR2 FVKESK. V lost 1 base and J 3 bases, leaving 19 bases between the germline ends. CDR3 region: CASSQGPGTFTYYEQYF. The CDR3 nucleotides are TGTGCCAGCAGCCAAGGCCCCGGGACCTTCACCTACTACGAGCAGTACTTC.

V is TRBV27 and J is TRBJ2-3, with D possibly TRBD2 on 7 matching bases. The CDR3 covers 13 residues. V was shortened by 7 bases and J by 2 bases, with 10 bases between the two germline ends. Germline assignment: CDR1 MNHEY and CDR2 SMNVEV (reference sequence). The CDR3 DNA follows: TGTGCCAGCACGGCGGGGGCCACAGATACGCAGTATTTT. This translates into CASTAGATDTQYF.

The rearrangement joins TRBV13 to TRBJ2-7; 7 bases map to TRBD1. Unmatched junction bases numbered 5, after V lost 4 bases and J lost 5 bases. The CDR3 is 13 residues long. Germline V gene lookup returns CDR1 PRHDT and CDR2 FYEKMQ (reference sequence). The CDR3 DNA is TGTGCCAGCAGCTACAGGGGTATCGACGAGCAGTACTTC. As protein: CASSYRGIDEQYF. Full variable domain (rest looked up from reference TRBV13 and TRBJ2-7): AAGVIQSPRHLIKEKRETATLKCYPIPRHDTVYWYQQGPGQDPQFLISFYEKMQSDKGSIPDRFSAQQFSDYHSELNMSSLELGDSALYFCASSYRGIDEQYFGPGTRLTVT.

The chain couples TRBV7-9 to TRBJ2-7; the D gene is possibly TRBD2 (5 bases). The V end was cut by 7 bases, the J end by 6 bases, with 13 bases between. The CDR3 extends over 12 amino acids. Germline V CDR1 and CDR2: SEHNR, FQNEAQ (reference sequence). DNA of the CDR3: TGTGCCAGCATCTCTGGGAGAGGCGAGCAGTACTTC. Its protein is CASISGRGEQYF.

The chain joins TRBV5-6 to TRBJ2-3; TRBD1 agrees at 9 bases. With 4 bases clipped from V and 2 bases from J, the junction kept 5 bases outside the gene matches. There are 15 residues in the CDR3. Germline V gene lookup returns CDR1 SGHDT and CDR2 YYEEEE. For the CDR3, the DNA is TGTGCCAGCAGCCCACAGGGGGCGGCCACAGATACGCAGTATTTT. Translated, it gives CASSPQGAATDTQYF. Looking up the rest from reference TRBV5-6 and TRBJ2-3 gives the full variable domain: DAGVTQSPTHLIKTRGQQVTLRCSPKSGHDTVSWYQQALGQGPQFIFQYYEEEERQRGNFPDRFSGHQFPNYSSELNVNALLLGDSALYLCASSPQGAATDTQYFGPGTRLTVL.

CDR3 nucleotides: TGTGCCAGCAGTGTAGGTACAGTCCCCAGGACAGACATTCAGTACTTC. Its translation: CASSVGTVPRTDIQYF. The chain links TRBV6-1 to TRBJ2-4, with a possible D match to TRBD1 (6 bases). The length of the CDR3 is 16 residues. Germline V gene lookup returns CDR1 MNHNS and CDR2 SASEGT. V dropped 4 bases and J dropped 8 bases, with 21 bases sitting between them.

CDR3 coding DNA: TGTGCCAGCAGCAGGGATTACACAGATACGCAGTATTTT. This translates into CASSRDYTDTQYF. This chain joins TRBV7-3 and TRBJ2-3; D uncertain. The CDR3 sequence is 13 residues long. V gave up 5 bases and J gave up 2 bases, with 8 bases separating them. Germline V gene lookup returns CDR1 SGHTA and CDR2 FQGTGA.

Remarks on this clone: Relative to the germline gene, one junction end is altered; a read error may explain this. Other DNA sequences in this sample translate to the same CDR3. This chain connects TRBV29-1 to TRBJ2-3, with D hard to call. The CDR3 consists of 10 residues. Germline V CDR1 and CDR2: SQVTM, ANQGSEA. CDR3 sequence reads: CSVEGDTQYF. The CDR3 nucleotides read TGCAGCGTCGAAGGAGATACGCAGTATTTT.

The chain uses TRBV30 and TRBJ1-1; D perhaps matches TRBD1 (5 bases). The CDR3 has 13 residues. Germline CDR1 GTSNPN, CDR2 SVGIG (reference sequence). The V gene lost 4 bases and the J gene lost 7 bases, with 16 bases spanning the gap. CDR3 coding DNA: TGTGCCTGGAATGCAGGGAATATGCTTGAAGCTTTCTTT. Its translation: CAWNAGNMLEAFF. Variable domain in full (rest from reference TRBV30 and TRBJ1-1): SQTIHQWPATLVQPVGSPLSLECTVEGTSNPNLYWYRQAAGRGLQLLFYSVGIGQISSEVPQNLSASRPQDRQFILSSKKLLLSDSGFYLCAWNAGNMLEAFFGQGTRLTVV.

The J gene is TRBJ2-7, the V gene TRBV5-1; 10 bases are a match to TRBD2. J lost 5 bases, V lost 0 bases, and 8 bases had no gene match. Germline loops: CDR1 SGHRS, CDR2 YFSETQ. The length of the CDR3 is 16 residues. This CDR3 reads CASSLATASGGHEQYF. Written as DNA, the CDR3 is TGCGCCAGCAGCTTGGCCACAGCTAGCGGGGGCCACGAGCAGTACTTC.